What follows are 8 T cell receptor beta chains derived from one specimen sequenced in a study of T cells after yellow fever vaccination. TCRdb re-called the 5' RACE reads through MiXCR, storing one row per CDR3 protein. The table shows 200,000 to 250,000 distinct CDR3 sequences, with 3% to 3.5% occurring only once. The sequences come from CD4+ T cells sorted from PBMCs, collected 10 days after the yellow fever booster vaccination. The receptors were sampled from a man younger than 35 who received the YFV17D yellow fever vaccine.

This clonotype occurred many times. This chain links TRBV3-1 with TRBJ2-7, with D perhaps matching TRBD1 or TRBD2 (6 bases each). Germline loops: CDR1 LGHDT, CDR2 YNNKEL (reference sequence). The CDR3 loop spans 16 amino acids. V was cut by 0 bases and J by 0 bases, with 12 bases left in between. CDR3 amino acids: CASSQDEGGCSYEQYV. The CDR3 nucleotides read TGTGCCAGCAGCCAAGATGAAGGGGGGTGCTCCTACGAGCAGTACGTC.

This clonotype was recorded at least ten times. The chain carries TRBV4-3 and TRBJ2-5; D possibly matches TRBD1 or TRBD2 (5 bases each). Per germline, CDR1 LGHNA and CDR2 YSLEER. CDR3 length equals 16 residues. V was cut by 0 bases and J by 2 bases, with 13 bases left in between. The CDR3 DNA is TGCGCCAGCAGCCAAGAACACCCGGGGCCTCAAGAGACCCAGTACTTC. Protein product: CASSQEHPGPQETQYF.

This clonotype was counted ten times or more. The chain links TRBV20-1 to TRBJ1-2; D is ambiguous. The CDR3 is 15 residues long. Germline values: CDR1 DFQATT, CDR2 SNEGSKA (reference sequence). V gave up 3 bases and J gave up 0 bases, with 14 bases separating them. CDR3: CSASTERLTNYGYTF. The CDR3 DNA is TGCAGTGCTAGCACAGAACGGTTGACTAACTATGGCTACACCTTC.

This clonotype showed up many times. J is TRBJ2-6 and V is TRBV5-1; D possibly corresponds to TRBD2 (5 bases). The CDR3 consists of 15 residues. The V end lost 2 bases, the J end lost 0 bases, and 6 bases lay between the germline ends. CDR1 and CDR2 (germline): SGHRS, YFSETQ. In nucleotides, the CDR3 is TGCGCCAGCAGCTTAGGGAGCTCTGGGGCCAACGTCCTGACTTTC. Translation gives CASSLGSSGANVLTF.

The chain links TRBV9 to TRBJ2-1; 10 nucleotides match TRBD2. Germline lookup yields CDR1 SGDLS and CDR2 YYNGEE. The V gene end was trimmed by 2 bases and the J gene end by 3 bases; junction bases not matched to a gene: 2. The CDR3 is 15 amino acids. The chain's CDR3 is CASSVSGGRYNEQFF. CDR3 nucleotides: TGTGCCAGCAGCGTTAGCGGGGGGCGCTACAATGAGCAGTTCTTC.

This clonotype was found many times. Here the CDR3 DNA reads TGCGCCAGCAGCCCAGGACCATCACAAACCTACGAGCAGTACTTC. Amino acid sequence: CASSPGPSQTYEQYF. The rearrangement joins TRBV5-1 to TRBJ2-7; D is unresolved. Germline CDR1 and CDR2: SGHRS and YFSETQ. This CDR3 comprises 15 residues. With 4 bases removed from V and 2 bases from J, the gap between germline ends came to 16 bases.

This chain connects TRBV20-1 to TRBJ1-5; no reliable D call. This CDR3 contains 13 residues. The germline V gene has CDR1 DFQATT and CDR2 SNEGSKA (reference sequence). V shed 4 bases and J shed 1 base, with 8 bases lying between them. For the CDR3, the DNA is TGCAGTGCTATAGGACCCAGCAATCAGCCCCAGCATTTT. It is translated as CSAIGPSNQPQHF.

The J gene is TRBJ1-4, the V gene TRBV5-1; no firm D call. V lost 4 bases, J lost 7 bases, and 17 bases lay in between. The CDR3 sequence is 15 residues long. Looked up from germline, CDR1 is SGHRS and CDR2 is YFSETQ. CDR3 region: CASSMSTGLGEKLFF. CDR3 nucleotides: TGCGCCAGCAGCATGAGTACCGGTTTAGGTGAAAAACTGTTTTTT.